These 13 T cell receptor beta chains were all obtained from the same sample, sequenced in a study of identifying expanded T cells in peripheral blood (dated by TCRdb to the late 2010s). Libraries were made using the immunoSEQ multiplex PCR assay. TCRdb provides this immuneACCESS table in a form limited to in-frame rearrangements. Some clones are lacking; in checked studies, under half of them reflect an unresolved V gene, and why the rest are absent is not known. In all, the sample holds some 100,000 clones, and around 89% of those were seen once. Jointly, the top ten make up 6.5% to 9% of the sample. The sample consisted of blood. Receptors originate from a person between 18 and 75 years old in good health.

The chain employs TRBV9 and TRBJ1-2, with D unclear. The V end lost 4 bases, the J end lost 6 bases, and 22 bases lay between the germline ends. CDR3 length equals 16 residues. CDR1 and CDR2 (germline): SGDLS, YYNGEE. CDR3 in amino acids: CASSQTSGILGDGYTF. The CDR3 bases are TGTGCCAGCAGCCAAACATCCGGGATCCTGGGCGATGGCTACACCTTC.

CDR3 sequence: CASSNRDGGSNQPQHF. DNA for the CDR3: TGTGCCAGCAGCAACCGGGACGGGGGTAGCAATCAGCCCCAGCATTTT. V and J are TRBV7-2 and TRBJ1-5, with D tentatively TRBD1 (5 bases). CDR3 length equals 16 residues. Between the trimmed V and J ends, which lost 5 bases and 0 bases, there was a span of 14 bases. Germline V lookup: CDR1 SGHTA, CDR2 FQGNSA.

The CDR3 nucleotides read TGTGCCAGCCGAGCGGGGGGGCAAAACACCGGGGAGCTGTTTTTT. It translates to CASRAGGQNTGELFF. V and J are TRBV2 and TRBJ2-2, with 10 bases that match TRBD2. Trimming took 8 bases from V and 2 from J; bases not matched to a gene: 5. Germline CDR1 SNHLY, CDR2 FYNNEI. There are 15 residues in the CDR3.

The CDR3 bases are TGTGCCAGTAGGGACAGGGATAATGAAAAACTGTTTTTT. As protein: CASRDRDNEKLFF. V gene TRBV19 combines with J gene TRBJ1-4; 8 bases are shared with TRBD1. Per germline, CDR1 LNHDA and CDR2 SQIVND (reference sequence). The CDR3 consists of 13 residues. V was clipped by 6 bases and J by 4 bases; unmatched bases: 1.

The chain employs TRBV29-1 and TRBJ2-2; 8 positions match TRBD1. The J segment lost 1 base and the V segment lost 1 base, leaving 5 bases of the junction unmatched. CDR3 length: 16 amino acids. Germline V gene lookup returns CDR1 SQVTM and CDR2 ANQGSEA. CDR3 DNA sequence: TGCAGCGTTGAAGGAACCGGGACAGGGAACACCGGGGAGCTGTTTTTT. This encodes CSVEGTGTGNTGELFF.

The chain links TRBV7-3 to TRBJ2-1; 8 positions match TRBD2. The J segment lost 6 bases and the V segment lost 3 bases, leaving 1 base of the junction unmatched. The CDR3 has 13 residues. In germline, CDR1 is SGHTA, CDR2 FQGTGA. CDR3 loop: CASSLGLVNEQFF. In DNA form, the CDR3 reads TGTGCCAGCAGCTTGGGACTAGTCAATGAGCAGTTCTTC.

The chain recombines TRBV7-2 with TRBJ2-2; D uncertain. CDR1 is SGHTA and CDR2 is FQGNSA in the germline V gene. The CDR3 spans 15 residues. V lost 0 bases and J lost 0, with 5 bases in between. The CDR3 reads CASSLAGANTGELFF. The CDR3 nucleotides are TGTGCCAGCAGCTTAGCCGGAGCGAACACCGGGGAGCTGTTTTTT.

The chain recombines TRBV4-1 with TRBJ2-2; D is ambiguous. Germline values: CDR1 MGHRA, CDR2 YSYEKL. This CDR3 region has 17 residues. The V and J ends lost 0 bases and 0 bases respectively, with 11 bases between them. The CDR3 region has the DNA TGCGCCAGCAGCCAAGATAACAACTTAGCGAACACCGGGGAGCTGTTTTTT. As protein: CASSQDNNLANTGELFF.

The V call is TRBV5-1, the J call TRBJ1-4, with TRBD1 identical over 8 bases. J was trimmed by 4 bases and V by 0 bases; bases with no gene match: 2. The germline gives CDR1 SGHRS, CDR2 YFSETQ. There are 15 residues in the CDR3. CDR3 residues: CASSLVDRGNEKLFF. The CDR3 DNA sequence: TGCGCCAGCAGCTTGGTCGACAGGGGTAATGAAAAACTGTTTTTT.

The rearrangement joins TRBV28 to TRBJ2-7; D unresolved. There are 11 residues in the CDR3. The germline V gene has CDR1 MDHEN and CDR2 SYDVKM. V dropped 4 bases and J dropped 0 bases, with 1 base sitting between them. The CDR3 sequence: CASSYSYEQYF. In DNA form, the CDR3 reads TGTGCCAGCAGTTACTCCTACGAGCAGTACTTC.

V and J are TRBV5-4 and TRBJ2-2; D possibly matches TRBD1 or TRBD2 (5 bases each). Germline CDR1 reads SGHNT; CDR2 reads YYREEE (reference sequence). Trimming removed 1 base at V and 2 bases at J, with 9 bases between. This CDR3 comprises 15 residues. The CDR3 DNA reads as TGTGCCAGCAGCTTGATGGGACCCAACACCGGGGAGCTGTTTTTT. This sequence encodes CASSLMGPNTGELFF.

V is TRBV4-2 and J is TRBJ1-1; the D is unclear. The CDR3 is 15 amino acids. V lost 2 bases and J 1 base, leaving 11 bases between the germline ends. CDR1 is LGHNA and CDR2 is YNFKEQ in the germline V gene. CDR3 DNA sequence: TGTGCCAGCAGCCAAAATCCGGAAGCGAACACTGAAGCTTTCTTT. Residues: CASSQNPEANTEAFF.

This clone was detected only a few times. The chain joins TRBV19 to TRBJ1-2; D remains ambiguous. V lost 4 bases and J 3 bases, leaving 9 bases between the germline ends. Germline CDR1 reads LNHDA; CDR2 reads SQIVND (reference sequence). The CDR3 is 13 residues long. In DNA form, the CDR3 reads TGTGCCAGTAGTAAATCCCTTTACTATGGCTACACCTTC. Translated: CASSKSLYYGYTF.